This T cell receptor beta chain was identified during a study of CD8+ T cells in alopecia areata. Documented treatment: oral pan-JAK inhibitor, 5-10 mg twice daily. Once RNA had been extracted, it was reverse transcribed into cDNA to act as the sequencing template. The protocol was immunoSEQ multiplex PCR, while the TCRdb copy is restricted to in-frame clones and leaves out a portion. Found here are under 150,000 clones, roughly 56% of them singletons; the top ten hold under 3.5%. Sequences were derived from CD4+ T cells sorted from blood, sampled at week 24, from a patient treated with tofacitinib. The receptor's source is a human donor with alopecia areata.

CDR3 bases: TGTGCCAGCAGCGTAGCACCGCCACCGGACACCGGGGAGCTGTTTTTT. As protein: CASSVAPPPDTGELFF. The J gene is TRBJ2-2, the V gene TRBV9; no clear D gene. The V gene's germline CDR1 is SGDLS and CDR2 YYNGEE. The V and J ends lost 0 bases and 3 bases respectively, with 12 bases between them. This CDR3 is 16 amino acids long.